These T cell receptor beta chains were read from a single sample in a study of shared clonotypes between healthy human individuals. Sequenced by immunoSEQ multiplex PCR; TCRdb stores in-frame clones only, minus some. In the table there are around 1.5 million clones, roughly 98% of which are singletons. The sequenced sample consisted of naive CD4+ T cells sorted from blood. The receptors shown here come from a man aged 30 to 45 in good health. CDR3s include the opening cysteine and the closing phenylalanine or tryptophan. The D gene is left open where the match is weak. The size of a clone is reported for some rows only, either as once, few or many, or as a class for expanded clones.

D gene	clone size	J gene	V gene	CDR3 protein	CDR3 DNA
TRBD1	-	TRBJ2-7	TRBV6-5	CASSRGTGFYEQYF	TGTGCCAGCAGCCGCGGGACAGGGTTTTACGAGCAGTACTTC
-	-	TRBJ1-4	TRBV5-1	CASSYFDSGQWEKLFF	TGCGCCAGCAGTTATTTCGATTCAGGGCAATGGGAAAAACTGTTTTTT
-	-	TRBJ1-5	TRBV18	CASSPGANQPQHF	TGTGCCAGCTCACCAGGGGCGAATCAGCCCCAGCATTTT
TRBD2	-	TRBJ2-7	TRBV5-1	CASSSGLAGVSYEQYF	TGCGCCAGCAGCTCGGGACTAGCGGGAGTATCCTACGAGCAGTACTTC
TRBD2	-	TRBJ2-2	TRBV10-2	CASSEPGTSGPNTGELFF	TGCGCCAGCAGTGAGCCCGGGACTAGCGGGCCGAACACCGGGGAGCTGTTTTTT
TRBD2	-	TRBJ2-1	TRBV4-3	CASSQATGLAGVYNEQFF	TGCGCCAGCAGCCAAGCAACGGGACTAGCGGGAGTCTACAATGAGCAGTTCTTC
TRBD2	-	TRBJ2-1	TRBV9	CASSVRGAGSYNEQFF	TGTGCCAGCAGCGTAAGAGGAGCGGGATCCTACAATGAGCAGTTCTTC
TRBD1	-	TRBJ2-7	TRBV7-9	CASSLWETGVDEQYF	TGTGCCAGCAGCTTATGGGAGACAGGGGTGGACGAGCAGTACTTC
-	-	TRBJ2-2	TRBV18	CASSPLAQGGNTGELFF	TGTGCCAGCTCACCACTAGCCCAGGGGGGTAACACCGGGGAGCTGTTTTTT
TRBD2	-	TRBJ2-1	TRBV15	CATSRDIGASGIQQFF	TGTGCCACCAGCAGAGATATCGGGGCTAGCGGGATCCAGCAGTTCTTC
-	-	TRBJ1-4	TRBV18	CASSPTGREKLFF	TGTGCCAGCTCACCAACGGGGCGTGAAAAACTGTTTTTT
-	-	TRBJ2-1	TRBV18	CASSPLSSKVNHEQFF	TGTGCCAGCTCACCCCTGAGTAGTAAGGTAAACCATGAGCAGTTCTTC
TRBD1	-	TRBJ1-4	TRBV7-9	CASSQPGQGSTTNEKLFF	TGTGCCAGCAGCCAGCCGGGACAGGGGTCCACAACTAATGAAAAACTGTTTTTT
-	-	TRBJ2-5	TRBV15	CATSRGLIRRDETQYF	TGTGCCACCAGCAGAGGTTTGATTCGGAGGGATGAGACCCAGTACTTC
-	-	TRBJ1-5	TRBV5-4	CASSLGGGQPQHF	TGTGCCAGCAGCTTGGGCGGGGGTCAGCCCCAGCATTTT
TRBD2	once	TRBJ2-1	TRBV5-5	CASSLVAGVNNEQFF	TGTGCCAGCAGCTTGGTTGCGGGAGTTAACAATGAGCAGTTCTTC
-	-	TRBJ2-7	TRBV6-5	CASTPPHGDEQYF	TGTGCCAGCACCCCGCCCCACGGGGACGAGCAGTACTTC
TRBD2	-	TRBJ2-7	TRBV7-2	CASSLTRGLAYEQYF	TGTGCCAGCAGCCTTACCCGGGGACTAGCGTACGAGCAGTACTTC
-	-	TRBJ2-1	TRBV30	CAWSGFGGIHYNEQFF	TGTGCCTGGAGCGGTTTTGGGGGGATCCATTACAATGAGCAGTTCTTC
TRBD2	-	TRBJ2-6	TRBV7-9	CASSLVLAGGSGANVLTF	TGTGCCAGCAGCTTAGTACTAGCGGGAGGGTCTGGGGCCAACGTCCTGACTTTC
TRBD2	-	TRBJ2-1	TRBV5-1	CASSLALAGFQQFF	TGCGCCAGCAGCTTGGCTCTAGCGGGGTTCCAGCAGTTCTTC
TRBD2	-	TRBJ2-2	TRBV9	CASSSSGTRVAGELFF	TGTGCCAGCAGCTCCTCAGGGACTAGGGTTGCCGGGGAGCTGTTTTTT
-	-	TRBJ2-3	TRBV29-1	CSGIGGRRGLTDTQYF	TGCAGCGGGATCGGCGGGAGAAGGGGGCTCACAGATACGCAGTATTTT
TRBD1	once	TRBJ1-1	TRBV15	CATSMMDRVTEAFF	TGTGCCACCAGCATGATGGACAGGGTCACTGAAGCTTTCTTT
-	-	TRBJ1-5	TRBV27	CASGSTRTGASNQPQHF	TGTGCCAGCGGGTCGACAAGGACTGGTGCTAGCAATCAGCCCCAGCATTTT
-	-	TRBJ2-3	TRBV5-8	CASSPWGGAGKDTQYF	TGTGCCAGCAGCCCGTGGGGCGGGGCCGGCAAAGATACGCAGTATTTT
-	-	TRBJ1-2	TRBV5-6	CASSSTGDYGYTF	TGTGCCAGCAGCTCGACAGGAGACTATGGCTACACCTTC
-	-	TRBJ2-1	TRBV19	CASTRTTGNEQFF	TGTGCCAGTACCCGGACTACCGGGAATGAGCAGTTCTTC
TRBD1	-	TRBJ1-2	TRBV28	CASSSRQGDGYTF	TGTGCCAGCAGTTCGCGACAGGGGGATGGCTACACCTTC
-	-	TRBJ1-4	TRBV7-2	CASSLEALEKLFF	TGTGCCAGCAGCTTAGAGGCCCTGGAAAAACTGTTTTTT